Here is one T cell receptor beta chain with its context. These data belong to a study of T cells in Graves' hyperthyroidism and ophthalmopathy. Germline V gene sequence: CDR1 SNHLY, CDR2 FYNNEI. The CDR3 has 15 residues. V shed 5 bases and J shed 4 bases, with 15 bases lying between them. RNA transcripts yielded amplified TCR beta CDR3 regions. Researchers ran a first-round RT-PCR on the TCR CDR3 using the HTBI primer set. TCRdb itself ran the multiplex PCR reads through MiXCR, one entry per CDR3 protein. In the table there are a few hundred thousand distinct CDR3 sequences, 15% to 20% of which are singletons.

This TCR was sampled from a woman between 40 and 55 years old with Graves' ophthalmopathy. J is TRBJ1-3 and V is TRBV2, with D hard to call. The sequenced sample consisted of blood. Here the CDR3 reads CASSSNRAGGNTIYF. The DNA for the CDR3 is TGTGCCAGCAGTTCAAACCGGGCGGGGGGAAACACCATATATTTT.